This TCR beta chain was captured by sequencing in a study of regulatory T cells in long-lasting Graves disease. The CDR3 has 12 residues. V lost 6 bases and J lost 5, with 14 bases in between. The germline gives CDR1 DFQATT, CDR2 SNEGSKA (reference sequence). Note on this clonotype: Its antigen is not known.

Both iRepertoire HTBI primers and Arm-PCR of CDR3 regions were used to build the TCR beta libraries. TCRdb itself ran the multiplex PCR reads through MiXCR, one entry per CDR3 protein. There are 400,000 to 450,000 distinct CDR3 sequences in the sample; about a quarter occur only once, and approximately 28% lies in the top ten. Study-wide points: Persistent disease preferred TRBV28, TRBJ1-2 and TRBJ2-5. The work looked only at peripheral blood and did not look at thyroid tissue.

Time point noted: persistent/refractory GD, antithyroid drugs over 5 years with positive TRAb. Extracted PBMC RNA gave rise to the TCR library. American Thyroid Association guidelines were used to diagnose Graves' disease. Sample: peripheral blood mononuclear cells (PBMCs), taken when the disease was refractory, from a patient treated with antithyroid drugs. The sequence was obtained from a female donor with Graves disease. The J gene is TRBJ2-7, the V gene TRBV20-1, with D perhaps matching TRBD2 (5 bases). The CDR3 spells CSAASPGDEQYF. The CDR3 coding sequence is TGCAGTGCCGCCAGCCCCGGGGACGAGCAGTACTTC.